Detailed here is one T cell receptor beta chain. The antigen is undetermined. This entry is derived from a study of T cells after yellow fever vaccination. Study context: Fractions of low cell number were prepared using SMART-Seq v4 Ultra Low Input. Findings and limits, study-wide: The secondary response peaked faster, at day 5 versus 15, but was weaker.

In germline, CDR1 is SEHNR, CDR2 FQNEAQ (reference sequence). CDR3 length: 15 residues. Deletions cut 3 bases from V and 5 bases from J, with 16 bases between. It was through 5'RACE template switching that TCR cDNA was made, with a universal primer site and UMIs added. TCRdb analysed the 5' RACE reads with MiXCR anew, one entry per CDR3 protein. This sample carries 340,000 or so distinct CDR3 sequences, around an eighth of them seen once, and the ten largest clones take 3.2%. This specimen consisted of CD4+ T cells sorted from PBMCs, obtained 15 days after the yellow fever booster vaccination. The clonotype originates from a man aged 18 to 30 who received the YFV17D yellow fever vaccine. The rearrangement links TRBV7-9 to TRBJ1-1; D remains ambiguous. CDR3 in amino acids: CASSFTTRFVTEAFF. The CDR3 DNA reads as TGTGCCAGCAGCTTCACGACCCGGTTTGTTACTGAAGCTTTCTTT.